This entry describes one TCR beta chain. TCRdb reprocessed the RT-PCR reads via MiXCR and lists one record per CDR3 protein. The table includes hundreds of thousands of distinct CDR3 sequences, more than 13% detected once. CDR3 length: 15 amino acids. The V end was cut by 6 bases, the J end by 2 bases, with 17 bases between. The rearrangement joins TRBV12-3 or TRBV12-4 to TRBJ2-7; D is perhaps TRBD1 (8 bases). This TCR came from a female donor in good health, serving as a healthy control. The sequenced sample consisted of memory CD4+ T cells from blood. The CDR3 DNA follows: TGTGCCAGCAGCACCAACAGGGGGGGAGCCTACGAGCAGTACTTC. This encodes CASSTNRGGAYEQYF.